These T cell receptor beta chains were read from a single sample in a study of blood T cells in healthy people across ages. Using its own MiXCR run on the 5' RACE reads, TCRdb lists one record per CDR3 protein. The table records roughly 1,700,000 distinct CDR3 sequences, 28% of them present only once. Specimen: blood. Receptors were obtained from a woman under 40 in good health. CDR3s include the opening cysteine and the closing phenylalanine or tryptophan. A D gene is named only where the DNA matches it firmly. The size field is filled for only some rows; it gives once, few, many or a size class.

CDR3,DNA,D,size,J,V
CASSLGHGGTGNTIYF,TGCGCCAGCAGCTTGGGCCACGGAGGTACTGGAAACACCATATATTTT,.,.,TRBJ1-3,TRBV5-1
CASSLMTGGETQYF,TGTGCCAGCAGCTTAATGACAGGGGGAGAGACCCAGTACTTC,TRBD1,.,TRBJ2-5,TRBV7-2
CASSYSGSNYGYTF,TGTGCCAGCAGTTACTCAGGGTCTAACTATGGCTACACCTTC,.,many,TRBJ1-2,TRBV6-5
CSASRTGNMNTEAFF,TGCAGTGCATCCCGGACAGGGAACATGAACACTGAAGCTTTCTTT,TRBD1,.,TRBJ1-1,TRBV20-1
CASRAGSNYGYTF,TGTGCCAGCCGGGCAGGGTCCAACTATGGCTACACCTTC,.,.,TRBJ1-2,TRBV12-3/TRBV12-4
CASSPGLVGEYEQYF,TGTGCCAGCTCACCGGGACTAGTGGGAGAATACGAGCAGTACTTC,TRBD2,.,TRBJ2-7,TRBV18
CATSDDGQGGHEQYF,TGTGCCACCAGTGACGACGGACAGGGGGGACACGAGCAGTACTTC,TRBD1,many,TRBJ2-7,TRBV24-1
CASSQERAGYTF,TGTGCCAGCAGCCAAGAGCGCGCCGGCTACACCTTC,.,few,TRBJ1-2,TRBV3-1
CASSLTAAGYTF,TGTGCCAGCAGCTTAACGGCGGCTGGCTACACCTTC,.,few,TRBJ1-2,TRBV7-8
CSAPTSGNSYNEQYF,TGCAGTGCTCCGACTAGCGGGAACTCCTACAATGAGCAGTACTTC,TRBD2,once,TRBJ2-7,TRBV20-1
CASSNHSNQPQHF,TGTGCCAGCAGTAACCATAGCAATCAGCCCCAGCATTTT,.,few,TRBJ1-5,TRBV27
CASSLGGIGTDTQYF,TGTGCCAGCAGCTTAGGCGGGATTGGCACAGATACGCAGTATTTT,.,.,TRBJ2-3,TRBV7-2
CASSDTGTSADNEQYF,TGTGCCAGCAGCGACACCGGGACTAGCGCAGACAATGAGCAGTACTTC,TRBD2,.,TRBJ2-5,TRBV7-2
CASSSQTGTAYEQYF,TGTGCCAGCAGCTCACAGACAGGGACGGCCTACGAGCAGTACTTC,TRBD1,.,TRBJ2-7,TRBV7-2
CASSLPRGDRNTEAFF,TGCGCCAGCAGCTTGCCCCGAGGGGATCGGAACACTGAAGCTTTCTTT,.,few,TRBJ1-1,TRBV5-1
CASSLVGNGQPQHF,TGTGCCAGCAGCTTAGTAGGGAATGGGCAGCCCCAGCATTTT,.,.,TRBJ1-5,TRBV7-2
CASSLAPEGDTQYF,TGCGCCAGCAGCTTGGCTCCTGAGGGAGATACGCAGTATTTT,.,.,TRBJ2-3,TRBV5-1
CASSLSNSASYEQYF,TGTGCCAGCAGCTTGTCCAACTCTGCCTCCTACGAGCAGTACTTC,.,few,TRBJ2-7,TRBV7-9
CASSLETWDRAYNEQFF,TGTGCCAGCAGCTTAGAGACCTGGGACAGGGCCTACAATGAGCAGTTCTTC,TRBD1,.,TRBJ2-1,TRBV7-8
CASSEYSTGSEAFF,TGTGCCAGCAGTGAATATAGTACCGGGTCGGAAGCTTTCTTT,.,.,TRBJ1-1,TRBV25-1
CATRVGGANVLTF,TGTGCCACCCGGGTGGGTGGGGCCAACGTCCTGACTTTC,.,few,TRBJ2-6,TRBV15
CASSRESFDEQFF,TGTGCCAGCAGTCGGGAGAGCTTTGATGAGCAGTTCTTC,.,many,TRBJ2-1,TRBV6-5
CASSVGPGLVEQYF,TGTGCCAGCAGCGTAGGGCCAGGGTTAGTCGAGCAGTACTTC,.,many,TRBJ2-7,TRBV9
CASSLGPRPYEQYF,TGTGCCAGCAGCTTAGGACCCAGGCCCTACGAGCAGTACTTC,.,few,TRBJ2-7,TRBV13
CSARPINPGQAGGEQFF,TGCAGTGCTAGACCGATTAACCCGGGACAGGCGGGAGGCGAGCAGTTCTTC,.,few,TRBJ2-1,TRBV20-1
CASSLKGGMKPQHF,TGTGCCAGCAGCCTGAAGGGCGGAATGAAGCCCCAGCATTTT,.,.,TRBJ1-5,TRBV3-1
CASSRTQGIETQYF,TGCGCCAGCAGTCGGACCCAAGGGATCGAGACCCAGTACTTC,.,.,TRBJ2-5,TRBV5-1
CASSPGLDKYNEQFF,TGTGCCAGCAGTCCGGGACTAGATAAATACAATGAGCAGTTCTTC,TRBD2,.,TRBJ2-1,TRBV7-2
CSASRRNTEAFF,TGCAGTGCTAGCCGGAGGAACACTGAAGCTTTCTTT,.,few,TRBJ1-1,TRBV20-1
CASSGSPSTQDF,TGTGCCAGCAGTGGGTCCCCATCGACCCAGGACTTC,.,.,TRBJ2-7,TRBV12-3/TRBV12-4
CASSVQGGSYEQYF,TGCGCCAGCAGCGTACAGGGAGGATCCTACGAGCAGTACTTC,.,.,TRBJ2-7,TRBV4-3
CSVESDSNEQYF,TGCAGCGTTGAATCGGACAGTAACGAGCAGTACTTC,.,.,TRBJ2-7,TRBV29-1
CASSLEILGNYGYTF,TGCGCCAGCAGCTTGGAGATATTGGGCAACTATGGCTACACCTTC,.,few,TRBJ1-2,TRBV5-1
CASILGRGTYEQYF,TGTGCCAGCATTTTAGGGCGGGGGACCTACGAGCAGTACTTC,TRBD2,few,TRBJ2-7,TRBV12-3/TRBV12-4
CASSLQQGNEKLFF,TGTGCCAGCAGCTTACAACAGGGTAATGAAAAACTGTTTTTT,.,.,TRBJ1-4,TRBV7-2
CASSQAGRTGNTEAFF,TGTGCCAGCAGCCAAGCCGGGAGGACAGGGAACACTGAAGCTTTCTTT,TRBD1,.,TRBJ1-1,TRBV3-1
CASSLGSQGRYEQYF,TGCGCCAGCAGCTTAGGGAGCCAGGGGCGTTACGAGCAGTACTTC,.,many,TRBJ2-7,TRBV5-1
CSAKGHHLYEQYF,TGCAGTGCTAAAGGACACCACTTATACGAGCAGTACTTC,.,few,TRBJ2-7,TRBV20-1
CSVPGLEETQYF,TGCAGCGTACCGGGACTGGAAGAGACCCAGTACTTC,.,few,TRBJ2-5,TRBV29-1
CASSAGPIGYTF,TGTGCCAGCAGCGCAGGACCGATAGGCTACACCTTC,.,.,TRBJ1-2,TRBV2
CAISGGSYNEQFF,TGTGCCATCAGTGGCGGCTCCTACAATGAGCAGTTCTTC,.,few,TRBJ2-1,TRBV10-3
CASSQESGAADYGYTF,TGTGCCAGCAGCCAAGAAAGTGGGGCAGCCGACTATGGCTACACCTTC,.,many,TRBJ1-2,TRBV4-2
CANSFGGSYEQYF,TGTGCCAACAGCTTTGGGGGGTCCTACGAGCAGTACTTC,.,.,TRBJ2-7,TRBV7-9
CASSGPEADTQYF,TGCGCCAGCAGCGGACCCGAGGCAGATACGCAGTATTTT,.,.,TRBJ2-3,TRBV5-1
CASSSAGGSNQPQHF,TGTGCCAGCAGTTCCGCGGGGGGAAGCAATCAGCCCCAGCATTTT,.,few,TRBJ1-5,TRBV6-6
CASSPTGRADTQYF,TGTGCCAGCAGCCCAACAGGGAGGGCAGATACGCAGTATTTT,.,few,TRBJ2-3,TRBV4-2
CASSPDRAGANVQTF,TGTGCCAGCAGTCCGGACAGGGCTGGGGCCAACGTCCAGACTTTC,TRBD1,.,TRBJ2-6,TRBV2
CASSLAAPPAGGGETQYF,TGTGCCAGCAGCTTAGCCGCCCCTCCAGCGGGAGGCGGTGAGACCCAGTACTTC,TRBD2,.,TRBJ2-5,TRBV7-2
CASSVMDSSSYEQYF,TGCGCCAGCAGCGTGATGGACAGTTCATCTTACGAGCAGTACTTC,.,.,TRBJ2-7,TRBV5-1
CASSWAGDGYGYTF,TGTGCCAGCAGCTGGGCAGGGGACGGGTATGGCTACACCTTC,.,.,TRBJ1-2,TRBV6-1
CSTSDRGRGEKLFF,TGTTCCACCAGCGACCGGGGCCGGGGTGAAAAACTGTTTTTT,.,few,TRBJ1-4,TRBV15
CASSHGGHEQYF,TGTGCCAGCAGCCACGGGGGTCACGAGCAGTACTTC,.,few,TRBJ2-7,TRBV3-1
CASSTHRGTWQETQYF,TGTGCCAGCAGCACACACAGGGGGACGTGGCAAGAGACCCAGTACTTC,TRBD1,.,TRBJ2-5,TRBV7-9
CASSSANSNQPQHF,TGTGCCAGCAGTTCTGCAAATAGCAATCAGCCCCAGCATTTT,.,few,TRBJ1-5,TRBV27
CASSYGRRGGDEQYF,TGTGCCAGCAGCTACGGGCGTCGGGGGGGCGACGAGCAGTACTTC,TRBD2,.,TRBJ2-7,TRBV6-6
CSAGTGIDGYTF,TGCAGTGCTGGAACAGGGATCGATGGCTACACCTTC,.,.,TRBJ1-2,TRBV20-1
CASSEGGLGQETQYF,TGTGCCAGCAGCGAGGGGGGATTGGGGCAAGAGACCCAGTACTTC,.,.,TRBJ2-5,TRBV9
CASRLFGTVVEQYF,TGTGCCAGCAGGTTATTTGGGACGGTGGTCGAGCAGTACTTC,.,few,TRBJ2-7,TRBV27
CASRRTRTRGETQYF,TGTGCCAGCAGACGGACCCGGACTAGGGGCGAGACCCAGTACTTC,TRBD2,.,TRBJ2-5,TRBV12-3/TRBV12-4
CASSRDAPGYEQYF,TGTGCCAGCAGCCGGGACGCGCCAGGCTACGAGCAGTACTTC,.,.,TRBJ2-7,TRBV7-2